Listed here are 5 T cell receptor beta chains from one sample, sequenced in a study of T cells in Graves' hyperthyroidism and ophthalmopathy. The TCR beta CDR3 regions underwent amplification using RNA transcripts as the source. In the first-round RT-PCR of the TCR CDR3, the HTBI primer set was used. One entry per CDR3 protein, called by TCRdb with MiXCR from the multiplex PCR reads. The table records around 700,000 distinct CDR3 sequences, 30% to 40% of them present only once. The sequenced material came from blood. These receptors were obtained from a woman in her thirties or forties with Graves' hyperthyroidism.

This clonotype was counted a few times. The chain joins TRBV7-2 to TRBJ2-5; a weak D match, TRBD1 (6 bases). CDR1 SGHTA and CDR2 FQGNSA come from the germline V gene. The CDR3 is 15 residues long. V was shortened by 0 bases and J by 3 bases, with 11 bases between the two germline ends. The CDR3 coding sequence is TGTGCCAGCAGCTTAGCCGTTCACAGGGAAGAGACCCAGTACTTC. Translated: CASSLAVHREETQYF.

CDR3 loop: CASSPGTGDPPGYTF. The DNA for the CDR3 is TGTGCCAGCAGCCCCGGGACAGGGGACCCCCCTGGCTACACCTTC. V usage is TRBV7-9 and J usage is TRBJ1-2; 10 bases map to TRBD1. The germline V gene has CDR1 SEHNR and CDR2 FQNEAQ (reference sequence). V lost 5 bases to trimming and J lost 7 bases; unmatched junction nucleotides: 10. The CDR3 runs to 15 residues.

This clonotype was seen repeatedly, ten times or more. The chain joins TRBV10-1 to TRBJ2-5; perhaps TRBD1 as D (5 bases). The CDR3 runs 19 residues. Germline-derived CDR1 and CDR2 are WNHNN and SYGVQD (reference sequence). V gave up 0 bases and J gave up 5 bases, with 25 bases separating them. CDR3 nucleotide sequence: TGCGCCAGCAGTGAGTCCCCCGACTGGCAGGGCGGTCCGAGGGAGACCCAGTACTTC. Translated, it gives CASSESPDWQGGPRETQYF.

On this clonotype itself: This could be a read error, since a much larger clone is one nucleotide away. This sequence joins TRBV19 and TRBJ1-3; D remains unclear. CDR3 length equals 13 residues. Looked up from germline, CDR1 is LNHDA and CDR2 is SQIVND (reference sequence). This chain's CDR3 is CASTFSSGNTTYF. The CDR3 DNA is TGTGCCAGTACGTTCAGCTCTGGAAACACCACATATTTT. The variable domain in full, with the rest retrieved from reference TRBV19 and TRBJ1-3, is DGGITQSPKYLFRKEGQNVTLSCEQNLNHDAMYWYRQDPGQGLRLIYYSQIVNDFQKGDIAEGYSVSREKKESFPLTVTSAQKNPTAFYLCASTFSSGNTTYFGEGSWLTVV.

In its sample, this clonotype was seen a few times. The rearrangement uses TRBV27 and TRBJ2-7; possibly TRBD1 for D (6 bases). This CDR3 comprises 13 residues. V lost 2 bases, J lost 5 bases, and 10 bases lay in between. From germline, CDR1 is MNHEY and CDR2 SMNVEV (reference sequence). The CDR3 here is CASSLKGVHEQYF. CDR3 nucleotide sequence: TGTGCCAGCAGTTTAAAGGGGGTACACGAGCAGTACTTC.